Shown below are 10 T cell receptor beta chains from a single sample sequenced in a study of T cells in Graves' hyperthyroidism and ophthalmopathy. Regions amplified from RNA transcripts were the TCR beta CDR3 regions. Primed by the HTBI set, a first-round RT-PCR was run on the TCR CDR3. TCRdb re-derived calls from the multiplex PCR reads in MiXCR, one entry per CDR3 protein. The profile shows about 580,000 distinct CDR3 sequences, around 13% of them singletons. Sequences were obtained from blood. All receptors come from a woman aged 25 to 39 with Graves' hyperthyroidism that later progressed to Graves' ophthalmopathy.

This clonotype was seen repeatedly, ten times or more. The chain joins TRBV30 to TRBJ1-2; 8 bases line up with TRBD1. Germline loops: CDR1 GTSNPN, CDR2 SVGIG (reference sequence). J gave up 6 bases and V 2 bases, and 5 bases lay outside the gene matches. CDR3 length: 13 amino acids. CDR3 sequence (DNA): TGTGCCTGGAGTCCGGGACAGGTTGATGGCTACACCTTC. It specifies CAWSPGQVDGYTF.

In this sample, this clonotype turned up many times. The chain uses TRBV5-6 and TRBJ1-6; D is possibly TRBD1 (5 bases). The V end was cut by 4 bases, the J end by 11 bases, with 19 bases between. In germline, CDR1 is SGHDT, CDR2 YYEEEE. The CDR3 covers 15 residues. The CDR3 sequence is CASSASEGTGAPLHF. CDR3 DNA sequence: TGTGCCAGCAGCGCATCAGAGGGGACTGGGGCACCCCTCCACTTT.

This clonotype turned up a few times. A read error may produce the germline difference seen at one junction end. The chain carries TRBV5-1 and TRBJ1-2; perhaps TRBD1 as D (5 bases). The germline V gene has CDR1 SGHRS and CDR2 YFSETQ. The CDR3 has 13 amino acids. The CDR3 DNA reads TGCGCCAGCAGGCCGGGGAGCAGGGATGGCCACACCTTC. The encoded protein is CASRPGSRDGHTF.

The table lists this clonotype with many counts. This chain links TRBV3-1 with TRBJ1-2; TRBD1 aligns across 8 bases. This CDR3 is 17 amino acids long. Germline trimming cut 4 bases from V and 5 bases from J; bases unmatched to any gene: 15. Germline V gene lookup returns CDR1 LGHDT and CDR2 YNNKEL (reference sequence). The CDR3 DNA reads as TGTGCCAGCAGCCGCGCCCTATACGGGACAGGCGTTTATGGCTACACCTTC. Encoded protein: CASSRALYGTGVYGYTF. The variable domain in full, with the rest retrieved from reference TRBV3-1 and TRBJ1-2, is DTAVSQTPKYLVTQMGNDKSIKCEQNLGHDTMYWYKQDSKKFLKIMFSYNNKELIINETVPNRFSPKSPDKAHLNLHINSLELGDSAVYFCASSRALYGTGVYGYTFGSGTRLTVV.

With regard to this clonotype: This may be a read error: a much more frequent sequence differs by one nucleotide. This chain joins TRBV19 and TRBJ1-2, with 7 positions matching TRBD1. The CDR3 is made up of 14 amino acids. J gave up 5 bases and V 3 bases, and 6 bases lay outside the gene matches. Germline loops: CDR1 LNHDA, CDR2 SQIVND (reference sequence). CDR3 in amino acids: CASSMLQGVYGYTF. The DNA of the CDR3 is TGTGCCAGTAGTATGCTTCAGGGGGTGTATGGCTACACCTTC.

This clonotype has a count of ten or more. The CDR3 DNA sequence: TGCAGCGTTGTAAGGACTAGCGGTTACAATGAGCAGTTCTTC. Translated, it gives CSVVRTSGYNEQFF. The V call is TRBV29-1, the J call TRBJ2-1, with 10 bases fitting TRBD2. The CDR3 has 14 residues. CDR1 and CDR2 from the germline V gene are SQVTM and ANQGSEA. J lost 4 bases, V lost 4 bases, and 4 bases had no gene match.

This clonotype was counted a few times. The rearrangement joins TRBV6-2 or TRBV6-3 to TRBJ2-3, with 12 bases identical to TRBD2. The CDR3 runs 18 residues. Unmatched junction bases numbered 8, after V lost 1 base and J lost 3 bases. The germline gives CDR1 MNHEY, CDR2 SVGEGT. CDR3 amino acids: CASSYFPLAGGPTDTQYF. CDR3 bases: TGTGCCAGCAGTTACTTCCCCCTAGCGGGAGGGCCGACAGATACGCAGTATTTT.

The V call is TRBV7-8, the J call TRBJ2-5; 9 bases align to TRBD2. CDR3 length equals 15 residues. Germline V lookup: CDR1 SGHVS, CDR2 FQNEAQ. Trimming cost V 6 bases and J 2 bases; bases outside gene matches: 7. The CDR3 loop is CASRVLGLAQETQYF. DNA for the CDR3: TGTGCCAGCAGGGTTCTAGGACTAGCGCAAGAGACCCAGTACTTC.

This clonotype was counted ten times or more. The chain uses TRBV11-3 and TRBJ2-7; D is undetermined. CDR3 length: 13 amino acids. The germline V gene has CDR1 SGHNT and CDR2 YENEEA. The V end lost 1 base, the J end lost 6 bases, and 10 bases lay between the germline ends. The CDR3 nucleotides read TGTGCCAGCAGCTTAGTCCCTTCGGGCGAGCAGTACTTC. It specifies CASSLVPSGEQYF.

This chain connects TRBV25-1 to TRBJ2-1; D not certain. Germline CDR1 and CDR2: MGHDK and SYGVNS. Trimming stripped 5 bases from V and 5 bases from J, with 10 bases between. The CDR3 length is 13 residues. The CDR3 coding sequence is TGTGCCAGCAGTTCCGGGTCGCACAATGAGCAGTTCTTC. This sequence encodes CASSSGSHNEQFF.